One sample yielded the 6 T cell receptor beta chains listed below, sequenced in a study of blood T cell repertoires in COVID-19. This table comes from immunoSEQ multiplex PCR, and its TCRdb copy is limited to in-frame clones, with some not included. The data contain some 170,000 clones, about 79% of them singletons. The sequencing input was peripheral blood. The receptors come from a woman aged 70 to 79 with acute or convalescent COVID-19.

CDR3 sequence reads: CASSNLAGQDNEQFF. Here the CDR3 DNA reads TGTGCCAGTAGTAATCTAGCGGGACAAGACAATGAGCAGTTCTTC. The rearrangement joins TRBV19 to TRBJ2-1, with TRBD2 matching over 9 bases. Looked up from germline, CDR1 is LNHDA and CDR2 is SQIVND (reference sequence). There are 15 residues in the CDR3. V lost 4 bases, J lost 5 bases, and 6 bases stayed unmatched.

The chain recombines TRBV5-1 with TRBJ2-5; weak D call: TRBD1 (6 bases). CDR3 length: 15 amino acids. V was trimmed by 0 bases and J by 4 bases, leaving 13 bases between them. Germline assignment: CDR1 SGHRS and CDR2 YFSETQ. This CDR3 reads CASSLGGGRGETQYF. Here the CDR3 DNA reads TGCGCCAGCAGCTTGGGAGGGGGTCGAGGAGAGACCCAGTACTTC.

The gene calls are TRBV3-1 (or the pseudogene TRBV3-2) and TRBJ2-7, with a possible D match to TRBD1 (6 bases). The V end lost 3 bases, the J end lost 1 base, and 10 bases lay between the germline ends. This CDR3 region has 14 residues. Germline CDR1 LGHDT, CDR2 YNNKEL (reference sequence). The CDR3 nucleotides are TGTGCCAGCAGCCAGGACAGAACGTCCTACGAGCAGTACTTC. This encodes CASSQDRTSYEQYF.

The rearrangement joins TRBV6-6 to TRBJ1-1, with D uncertain. The germline V and J ends were trimmed by 9 bases and 1 base, with 12 bases remaining between them. This CDR3 has 13 residues. Germline assignment: CDR1 MNHNY and CDR2 SVGAGI (reference sequence). The chain's CDR3 is CASYSHENTEAFF. In nucleotides, the CDR3 is TGTGCCAGTTACTCTCACGAGAACACTGAAGCTTTCTTT.

The genes are TRBV7-6 and TRBJ2-2; 8 positions agree with TRBD1. In germline, CDR1 is SGHVS, CDR2 FNYEAQ. The CDR3 has 15 residues. Losses at the gene ends were 5 bases for V and 4 bases for J; bases not matched to a gene: 6. The CDR3 sequence: CASSPQTGVTGELFF. In DNA, the CDR3 is TGTGCCAGCAGCCCACAGACAGGGGTCACCGGGGAGCTGTTTTTT.

The J gene is TRBJ2-1, the V gene TRBV24-1; TRBD2 might be the D (6 bases). This CDR3 region has 15 residues. Germline V lookup: CDR1 KGHDR, CDR2 SFDVKD. V was trimmed by 4 bases and J by 2 bases, leaving 11 bases between them. The CDR3 bases are TGTGCCACCAGTGAAGGCGGGATAGCCTACAATGAGCAGTTCTTC. Protein: CATSEGGIAYNEQFF.